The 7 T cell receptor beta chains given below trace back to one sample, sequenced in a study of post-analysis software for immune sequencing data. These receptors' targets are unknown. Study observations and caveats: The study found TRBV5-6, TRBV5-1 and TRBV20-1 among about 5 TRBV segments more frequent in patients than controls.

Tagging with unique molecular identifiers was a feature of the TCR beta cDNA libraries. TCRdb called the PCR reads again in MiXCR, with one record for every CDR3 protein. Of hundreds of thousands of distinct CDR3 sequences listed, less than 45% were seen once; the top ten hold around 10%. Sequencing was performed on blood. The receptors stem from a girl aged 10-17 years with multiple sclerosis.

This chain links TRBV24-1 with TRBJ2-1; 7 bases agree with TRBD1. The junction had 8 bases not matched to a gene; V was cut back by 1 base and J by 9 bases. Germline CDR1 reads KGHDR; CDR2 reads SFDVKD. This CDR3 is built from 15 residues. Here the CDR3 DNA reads TGTGCCACCAGTGATTTTTGGGCAGGGGGTGGTGAGCAGTTCTTC. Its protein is CATSDFWAGGGEQFF.

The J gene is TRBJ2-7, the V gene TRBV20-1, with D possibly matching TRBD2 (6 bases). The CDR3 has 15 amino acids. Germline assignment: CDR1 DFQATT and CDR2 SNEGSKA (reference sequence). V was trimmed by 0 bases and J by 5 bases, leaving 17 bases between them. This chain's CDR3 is CSARDLRLEFHEQYF. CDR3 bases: TGCAGTGCTAGAGATCTCAGACTAGAGTTCCACGAGCAGTACTTC.

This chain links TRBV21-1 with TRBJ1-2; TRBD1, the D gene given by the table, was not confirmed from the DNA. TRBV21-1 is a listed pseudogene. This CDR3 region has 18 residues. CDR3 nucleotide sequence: TGTGCCAGCAGTATCAAACCGTTGAAACAGGGATCCAACTATGGCTACACCTTC. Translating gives CASSIKPLKQGSNYGYTF.

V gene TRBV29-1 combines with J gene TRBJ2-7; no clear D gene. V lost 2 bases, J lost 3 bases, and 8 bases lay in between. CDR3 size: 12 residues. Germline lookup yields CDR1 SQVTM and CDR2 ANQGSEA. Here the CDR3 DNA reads TGCAGCGTTGAATACGGTCGCTACGAGCAGTACTTC. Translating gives CSVEYGRYEQYF.

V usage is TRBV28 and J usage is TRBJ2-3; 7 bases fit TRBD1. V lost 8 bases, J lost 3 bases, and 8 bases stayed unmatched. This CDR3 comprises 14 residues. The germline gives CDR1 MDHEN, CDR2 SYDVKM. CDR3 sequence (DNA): TGTGCCAGCCATGGGCTACAGGGGACAGATACGCAGTATTTT. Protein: CASHGLQGTDTQYF.

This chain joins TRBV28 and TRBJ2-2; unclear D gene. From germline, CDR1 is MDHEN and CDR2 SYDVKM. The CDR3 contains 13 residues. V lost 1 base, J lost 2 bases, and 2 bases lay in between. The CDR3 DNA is TGTGCCAGCAGTTTATCAAACACCGGGGAGCTGTTTTTT. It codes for CASSLSNTGELFF.

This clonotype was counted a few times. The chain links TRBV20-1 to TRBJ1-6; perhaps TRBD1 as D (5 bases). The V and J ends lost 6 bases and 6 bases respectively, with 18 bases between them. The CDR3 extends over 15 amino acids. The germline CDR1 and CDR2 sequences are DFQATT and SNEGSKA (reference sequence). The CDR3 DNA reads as TGCAGTGCGATTAGACGACAGCTGGGTAATTCACCCCTCCACTTT. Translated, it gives CSAIRRQLGNSPLHF.